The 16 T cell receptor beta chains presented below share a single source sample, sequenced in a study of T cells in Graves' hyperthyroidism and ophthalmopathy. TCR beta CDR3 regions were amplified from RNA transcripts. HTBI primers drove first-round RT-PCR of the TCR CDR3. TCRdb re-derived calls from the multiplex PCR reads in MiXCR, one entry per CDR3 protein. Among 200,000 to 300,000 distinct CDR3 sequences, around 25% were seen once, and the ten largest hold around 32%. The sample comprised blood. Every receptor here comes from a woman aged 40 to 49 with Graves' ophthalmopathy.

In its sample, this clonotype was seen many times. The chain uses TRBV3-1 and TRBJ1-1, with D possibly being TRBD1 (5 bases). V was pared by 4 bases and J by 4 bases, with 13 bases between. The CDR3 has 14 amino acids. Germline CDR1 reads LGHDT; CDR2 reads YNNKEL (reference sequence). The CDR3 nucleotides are TGTGCCAGCAGCCTGGGACGTCACCTCACTGAAGCTTTCTTT. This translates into CASSLGRHLTEAFF.

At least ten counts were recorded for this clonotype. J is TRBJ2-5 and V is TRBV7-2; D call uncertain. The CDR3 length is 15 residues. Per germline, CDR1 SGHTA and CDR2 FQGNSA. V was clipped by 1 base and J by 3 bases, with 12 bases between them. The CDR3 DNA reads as TGTGCCAGCAGCTTAGAAGCTCCCATTAAAGAGACCCAGTACTTC. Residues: CASSLEAPIKETQYF.

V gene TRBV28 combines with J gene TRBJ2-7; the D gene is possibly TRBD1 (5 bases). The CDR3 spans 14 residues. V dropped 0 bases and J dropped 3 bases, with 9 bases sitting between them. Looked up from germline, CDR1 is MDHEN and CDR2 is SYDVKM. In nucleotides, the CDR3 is TGTGCCAGCAGTTTATGGAGCAGGGACTACGAGCAGTACTTC. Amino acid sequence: CASSLWSRDYEQYF.

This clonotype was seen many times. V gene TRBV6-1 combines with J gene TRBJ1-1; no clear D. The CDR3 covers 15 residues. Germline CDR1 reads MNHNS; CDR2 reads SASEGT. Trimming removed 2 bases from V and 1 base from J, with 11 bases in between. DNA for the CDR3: TGTGCCAGCAGTGAAAATTGGCCACCGAACACTGAAGCTTTCTTT. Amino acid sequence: CASSENWPPNTEAFF.

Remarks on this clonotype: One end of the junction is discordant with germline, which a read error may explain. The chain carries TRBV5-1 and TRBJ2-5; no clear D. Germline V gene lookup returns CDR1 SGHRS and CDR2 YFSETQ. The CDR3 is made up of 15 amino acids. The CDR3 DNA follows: TGCGCCAGCAGCTGGGGTAGTCCCGGTCTAGAGACCCAGTGCTTC. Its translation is CASSWGSPGLETQCF. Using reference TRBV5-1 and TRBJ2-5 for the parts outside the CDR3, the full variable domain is KAGVTQTPRYLIKTRGQQVTLSCSPISGHRSVSWYQQTPGQGLQFLFEYFSETQRNKGNFPGRFSGRQFSNSRSEMNVSTLELGDSALYLCASSWGSPGLETQCFGPGTRLLVL.

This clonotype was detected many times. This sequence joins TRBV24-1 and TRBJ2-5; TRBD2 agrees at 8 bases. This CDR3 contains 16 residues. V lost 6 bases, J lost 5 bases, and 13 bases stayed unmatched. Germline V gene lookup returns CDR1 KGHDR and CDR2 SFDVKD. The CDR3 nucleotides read TGTGCCACCAGTAGCCCCTTCCCGGGACTAGGGGAGACCCAGTACTTC. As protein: CATSSPFPGLGETQYF.

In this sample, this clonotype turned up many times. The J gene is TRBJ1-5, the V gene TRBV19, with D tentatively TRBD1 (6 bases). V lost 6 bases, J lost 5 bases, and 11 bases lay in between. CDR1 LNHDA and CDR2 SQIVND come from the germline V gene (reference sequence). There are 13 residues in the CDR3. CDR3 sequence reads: CASRPQGYQPQHF. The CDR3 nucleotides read TGTGCCAGTAGACCGCAGGGGTATCAGCCCCAGCATTTT.

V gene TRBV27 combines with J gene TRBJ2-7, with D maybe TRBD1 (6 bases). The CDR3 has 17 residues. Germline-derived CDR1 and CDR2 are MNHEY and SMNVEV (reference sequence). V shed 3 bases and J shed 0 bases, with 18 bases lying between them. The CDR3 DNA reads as TGTGCCAGCAGTTTTCAGGGGCTAGCTTTACACTCCTACGAGCAGTACTTC. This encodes CASSFQGLALHSYEQYF.

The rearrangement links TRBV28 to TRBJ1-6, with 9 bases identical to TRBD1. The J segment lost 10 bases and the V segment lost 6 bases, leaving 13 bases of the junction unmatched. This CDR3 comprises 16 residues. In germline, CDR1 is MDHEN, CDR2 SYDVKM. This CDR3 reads CASSHTDGGQGSPLHF. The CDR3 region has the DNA TGTGCCAGCAGCCATACGGATGGGGGACAGGGATCACCCCTCCACTTT.

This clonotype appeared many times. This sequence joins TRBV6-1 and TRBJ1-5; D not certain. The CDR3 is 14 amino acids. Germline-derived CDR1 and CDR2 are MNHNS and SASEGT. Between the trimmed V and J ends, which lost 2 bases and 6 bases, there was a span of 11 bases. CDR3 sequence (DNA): TGTGCCAGCAGTGAATTGGGGTACCGTCAGCCCCAGCATTTT. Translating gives CASSELGYRQPQHF.

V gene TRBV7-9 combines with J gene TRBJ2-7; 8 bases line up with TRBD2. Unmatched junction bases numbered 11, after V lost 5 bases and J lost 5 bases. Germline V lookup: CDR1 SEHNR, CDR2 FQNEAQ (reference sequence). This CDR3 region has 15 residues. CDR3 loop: CASSPGGIQVHEQYF. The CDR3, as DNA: TGTGCCAGCAGCCCGGGGGGGATACAAGTTCACGAGCAGTACTTC.

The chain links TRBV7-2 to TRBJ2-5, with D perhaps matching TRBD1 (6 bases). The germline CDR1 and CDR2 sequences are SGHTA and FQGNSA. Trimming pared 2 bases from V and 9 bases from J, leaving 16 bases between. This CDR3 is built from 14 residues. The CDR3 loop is CASSLHTRGTAQYF. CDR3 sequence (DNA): TGTGCCAGCAGCTTACATACTAGGGGGACGGCCCAGTACTTC. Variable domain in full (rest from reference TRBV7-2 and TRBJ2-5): GAGVSQSPSNKVTEKGKDVELRCDPISGHTALYWYRQSLGQGLEFLIYFQGNSAPDKSGLPSDRFSAERTGGSVSTLTIQRTQQEDSAVYLCASSLHTRGTAQYFGPGTRLLVL.

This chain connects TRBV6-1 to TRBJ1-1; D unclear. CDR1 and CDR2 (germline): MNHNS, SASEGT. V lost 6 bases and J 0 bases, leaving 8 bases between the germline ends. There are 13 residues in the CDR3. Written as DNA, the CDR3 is TGTGCCAGCAGGGTTTGGATGAACACTGAAGCTTTCTTT. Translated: CASRVWMNTEAFF.

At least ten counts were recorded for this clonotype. The CDR3 nucleotides read TGCAGTGCTACACAGGGTCCCAATCAGCCCCAGCATTTT. As protein: CSATQGPNQPQHF. The chain is built from TRBV20-1 and TRBJ1-5; D perhaps matches TRBD1 (6 bases). Trimming removed 4 bases from V and 3 bases from J, with 10 bases in between. The germline gives CDR1 DFQATT, CDR2 SNEGSKA (reference sequence). This CDR3 region has 13 residues.

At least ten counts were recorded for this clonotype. In nucleotides, the CDR3 is TGCGCCAGCAGCTCACCTTCCAGGGGAAGAACTGAAGCTTTCTTT. Translating gives CASSSPSRGRTEAFF. The V gene is TRBV4-1, the J gene TRBJ1-1; tentatively, D is TRBD1 (6 bases). Germline CDR1 reads MGHRA; CDR2 reads YSYEKL. Deletions cut 5 bases from V and 5 bases from J, with 18 bases between. The CDR3 runs 15 residues.

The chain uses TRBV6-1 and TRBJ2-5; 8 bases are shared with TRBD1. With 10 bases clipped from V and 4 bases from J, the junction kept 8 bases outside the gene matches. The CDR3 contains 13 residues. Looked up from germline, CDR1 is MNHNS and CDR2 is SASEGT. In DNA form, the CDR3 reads TGTGCCACTATGGACAGGGTCGGAGAGACCCAGTACTTC. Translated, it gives CATMDRVGETQYF.